This T cell receptor (beta chain) was documented in a study of PD-L1 blockade in urothelial cancer. Regarding time point: peripheral blood 6 weeks after treatment start. Sequencing used immunoSEQ multiplex PCR; TCRdb keeps in-frame clones, though not all of them. Of around 110,000 clones listed, roughly 90% are singletons. The sequencing used PBMCs, collected around atezolizumab (anti-PD-L1) treatment. The TCR comes from a man aged 55 to 70 with urothelial cancer.

CDR3 amino acids: CASSSPGGGETQYF. In nucleotides, the CDR3 is TGTGCCAGCAGCTCCCCCGGGGGGGGAGAGACCCAGTACTTC. V usage is TRBV11-2 and J usage is TRBJ2-5, with 8 bases fitting TRBD2. Germline CDR1 SGHAT, CDR2 FQNNGV. The ends lost 4 bases at V and 4 bases at J; junction bases unmatched: 5. This CDR3 has 14 amino acids.